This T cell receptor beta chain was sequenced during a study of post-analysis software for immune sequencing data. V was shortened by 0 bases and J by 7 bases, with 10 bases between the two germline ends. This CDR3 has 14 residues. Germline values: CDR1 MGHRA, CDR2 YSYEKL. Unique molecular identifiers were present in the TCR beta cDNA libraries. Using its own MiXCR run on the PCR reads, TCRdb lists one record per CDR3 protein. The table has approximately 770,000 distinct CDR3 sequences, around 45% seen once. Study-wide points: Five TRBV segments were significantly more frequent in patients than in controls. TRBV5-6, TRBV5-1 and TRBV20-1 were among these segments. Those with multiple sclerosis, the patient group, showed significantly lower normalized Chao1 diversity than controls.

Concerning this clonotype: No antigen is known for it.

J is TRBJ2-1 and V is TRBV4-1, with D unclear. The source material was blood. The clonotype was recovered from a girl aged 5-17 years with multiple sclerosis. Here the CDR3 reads CASSQEGLTNEQFF. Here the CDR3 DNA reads TGCGCCAGCAGCCAAGAAGGCCTGACAAATGAGCAGTTCTTC.